The entry that follows covers one T cell receptor beta chain sequence. Original processing notes: Estimated nucleated cell counts came from reference gene primer amplification. This table comes from immunoSEQ multiplex PCR, and its TCRdb copy is limited to in-frame clones, with some not included. V, J and clone size are taken as reported in that table, and D and trimming were inferred from the DNA itself. Found here are 130,000 to 150,000 clones, around 85% of them singletons; the top ten hold roughly 8%. This record belongs to a study of blood T cell repertoires in COVID-19. Study in general: Samples representing acute and convalescent COVID-19 were sourced from the United States, Italy and Spain.

The CDR3 length is 19 residues. Germline V gene data show CDR1 as SGHRS and CDR2 as YFSETQ. The junction had 10 bases not matched to a gene; V was cut back by 1 base and J by 0 bases. This TCR came from a woman in her sixties with COVID-19, enrolled during active disease. The chain recombines TRBV5-1 with TRBJ2-3; 11 bases align to TRBD2. The specimen was peripheral blood. The CDR3 reads CASSLKEIAGGYSTDTQYF. The DNA of the CDR3 is TGCGCCAGCAGCTTGAAGGAAATAGCGGGGGGGTATAGCACAGATACGCAGTATTTT.